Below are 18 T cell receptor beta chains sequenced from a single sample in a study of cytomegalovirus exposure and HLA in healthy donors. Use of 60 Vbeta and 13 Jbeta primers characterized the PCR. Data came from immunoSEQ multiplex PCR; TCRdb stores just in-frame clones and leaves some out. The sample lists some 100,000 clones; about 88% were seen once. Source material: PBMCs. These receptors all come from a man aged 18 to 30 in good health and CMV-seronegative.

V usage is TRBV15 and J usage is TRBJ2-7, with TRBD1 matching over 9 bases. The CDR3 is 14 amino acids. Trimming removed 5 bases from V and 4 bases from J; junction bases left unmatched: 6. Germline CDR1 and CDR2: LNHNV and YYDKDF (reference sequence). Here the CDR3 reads CATSVTGGGYEQYF. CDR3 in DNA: TGTGCCACCAGCGTTACAGGGGGCGGTTACGAGCAGTACTTC. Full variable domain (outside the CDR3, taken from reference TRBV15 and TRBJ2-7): DAMVIQNPRYQVTQFGKPVTLSCSQTLNHNVMYWYQQKSSQAPKLLFHYYDKDFNNEADTPDNFQSRRPNTSFCFLDIRSPGLGDTAMYLCATSVTGGGYEQYFGPGTRLTVT.

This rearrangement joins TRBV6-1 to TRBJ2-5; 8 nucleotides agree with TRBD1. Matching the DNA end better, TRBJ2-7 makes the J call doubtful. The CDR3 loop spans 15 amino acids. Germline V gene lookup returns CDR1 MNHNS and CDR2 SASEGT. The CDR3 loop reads CASSTQSGGAYEQYF. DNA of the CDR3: TGTGCCAGCAGTACTCAATCAGGGGGCGCCTACGAGCAGTACTTC.

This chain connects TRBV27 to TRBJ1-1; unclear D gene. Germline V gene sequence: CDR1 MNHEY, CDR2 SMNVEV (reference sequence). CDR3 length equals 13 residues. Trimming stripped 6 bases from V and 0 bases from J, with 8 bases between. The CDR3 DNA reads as TGTGCCAGCAGCTTGACATTGAACACTGAAGCTTTCTTT. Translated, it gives CASSLTLNTEAFF.

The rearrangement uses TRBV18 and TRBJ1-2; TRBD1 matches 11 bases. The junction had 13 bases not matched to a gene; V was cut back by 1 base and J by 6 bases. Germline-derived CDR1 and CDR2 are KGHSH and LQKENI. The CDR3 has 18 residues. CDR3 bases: TGTGCCAGCTCACCACTTCCTCAGGGGACAGGGGGAAAGGATGGCTACACCTTC. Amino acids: CASSPLPQGTGGKDGYTF. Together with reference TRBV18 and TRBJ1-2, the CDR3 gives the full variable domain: NAGVMQNPRHLVRRRGQEARLRCSPMKGHSHVYWYRQLPEEGLKFMVYLQKENIIDESGMPKERFSAEFPKEGPSILRIQQVVRGDSAAYFCASSPLPQGTGGKDGYTFGSGTRLTVV.

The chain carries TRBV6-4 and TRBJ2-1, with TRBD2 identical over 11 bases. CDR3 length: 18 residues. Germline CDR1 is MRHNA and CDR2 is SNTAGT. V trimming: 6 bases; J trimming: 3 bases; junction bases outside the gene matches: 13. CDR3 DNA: TGTGCCAGCAGCCATCTGACTAGCGGGACAATTCGCTACAATGAGCAGTTCTTC. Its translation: CASSHLTSGTIRYNEQFF.

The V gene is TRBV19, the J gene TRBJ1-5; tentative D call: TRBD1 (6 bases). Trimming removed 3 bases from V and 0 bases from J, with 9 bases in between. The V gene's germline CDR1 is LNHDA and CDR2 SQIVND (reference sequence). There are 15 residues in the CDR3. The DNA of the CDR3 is TGTGCCAGTAGTATTCGAGGGGGTAGCAATCAGCCCCAGCATTTT. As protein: CASSIRGGSNQPQHF.

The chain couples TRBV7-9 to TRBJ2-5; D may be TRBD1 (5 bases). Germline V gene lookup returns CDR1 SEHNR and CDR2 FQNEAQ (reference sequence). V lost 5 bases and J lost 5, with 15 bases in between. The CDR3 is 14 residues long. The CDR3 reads CASSAGLLPETQYF. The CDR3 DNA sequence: TGTGCCAGCAGCGCAGGGCTGCTACCGGAGACCCAGTACTTC.

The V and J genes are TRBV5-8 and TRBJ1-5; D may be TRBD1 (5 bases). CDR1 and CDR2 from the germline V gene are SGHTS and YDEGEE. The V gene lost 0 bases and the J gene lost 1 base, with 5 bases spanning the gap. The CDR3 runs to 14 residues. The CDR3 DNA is TGTGCCAGCAGCTTGGGACAGAGCAATCAGCCCCAGCATTTT. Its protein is CASSLGQSNQPQHF.

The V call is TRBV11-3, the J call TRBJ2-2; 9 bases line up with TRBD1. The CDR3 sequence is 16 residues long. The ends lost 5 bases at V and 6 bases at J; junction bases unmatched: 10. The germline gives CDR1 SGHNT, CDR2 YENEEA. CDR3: CASSKPGTGRAGELFF. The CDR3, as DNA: TGTGCCAGCAGCAAGCCCGGGACAGGGCGTGCCGGGGAGCTGTTTTTT.

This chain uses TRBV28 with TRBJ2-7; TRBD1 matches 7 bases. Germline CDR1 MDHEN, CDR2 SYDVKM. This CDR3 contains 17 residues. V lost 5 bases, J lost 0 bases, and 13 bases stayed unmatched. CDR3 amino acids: CASSPRQGETLSYEQYF. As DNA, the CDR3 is TGTGCCAGCAGTCCAAGGCAGGGGGAGACCCTCTCCTACGAGCAGTACTTC.

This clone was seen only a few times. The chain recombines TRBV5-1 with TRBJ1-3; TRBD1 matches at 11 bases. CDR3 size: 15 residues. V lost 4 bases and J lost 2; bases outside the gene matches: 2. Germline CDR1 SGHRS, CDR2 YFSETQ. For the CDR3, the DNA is TGCGCCAGCAGCACGGACAGGGGGCCTGGAAACACCATATATTTT. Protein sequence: CASSTDRGPGNTIYF.

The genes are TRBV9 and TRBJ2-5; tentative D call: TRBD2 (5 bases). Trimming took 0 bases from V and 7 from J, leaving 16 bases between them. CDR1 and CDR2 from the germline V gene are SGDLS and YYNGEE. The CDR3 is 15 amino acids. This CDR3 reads CASSVEGGGRGTQYF. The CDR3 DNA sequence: TGTGCCAGCAGCGTAGAGGGCGGCGGGCGTGGGACCCAGTACTTC.

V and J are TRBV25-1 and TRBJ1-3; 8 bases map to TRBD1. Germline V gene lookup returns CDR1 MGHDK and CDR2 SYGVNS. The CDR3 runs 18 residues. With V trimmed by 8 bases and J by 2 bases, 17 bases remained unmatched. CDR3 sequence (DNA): TGTGCCAGCGTCATGACCCCAGGACAGGGTCGGGCTGGAAACACCATATATTTT. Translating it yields CASVMTPGQGRAGNTIYF.

The CDR3 DNA sequence: TGTGCCAGTAGTCCGAATTTGGACAGGGGGCCCGAGCAGTACTTC. This translates into CASSPNLDRGPEQYF. The rearrangement joins TRBV19 to TRBJ2-7, with TRBD1 matching 11 bases. Germline trimming cut 5 bases from V and 6 bases from J; bases unmatched to any gene: 9. The CDR3 covers 15 residues. Germline V gene sequence: CDR1 LNHDA, CDR2 SQIVND (reference sequence).

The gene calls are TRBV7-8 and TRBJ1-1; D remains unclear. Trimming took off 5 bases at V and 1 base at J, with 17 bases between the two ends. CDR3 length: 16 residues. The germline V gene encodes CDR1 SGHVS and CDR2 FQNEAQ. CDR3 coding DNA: TGTGCCAGCAGCCCCTATGGCGGGGAAGCGAACACTGAAGCTTTCTTT. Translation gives CASSPYGGEANTEAFF.

The CDR3 region has the DNA TGTGCCAGCAGCCCACGGGCGGGGACTAGCGGTAGCTCTGGGGCCAACGTCCTGACTTTC. It specifies CASSPRAGTSGSSGANVLTF. V usage is TRBV7-6 and J usage is TRBJ2-6; 11 bases agree with TRBD2. V was pared by 5 bases and J by 0 bases, with 12 bases of the junction left unmatched. The CDR3 consists of 20 residues. In germline, CDR1 is SGHVS, CDR2 FNYEAQ.

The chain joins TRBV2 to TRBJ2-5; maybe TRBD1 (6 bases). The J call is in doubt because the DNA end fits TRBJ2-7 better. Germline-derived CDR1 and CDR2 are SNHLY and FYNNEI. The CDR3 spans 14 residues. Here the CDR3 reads CASSVGTPTYEQYF. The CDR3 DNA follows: TGTGCCAGCAGTGTGGGGACACCCACCTACGAGCAGTACTTC.

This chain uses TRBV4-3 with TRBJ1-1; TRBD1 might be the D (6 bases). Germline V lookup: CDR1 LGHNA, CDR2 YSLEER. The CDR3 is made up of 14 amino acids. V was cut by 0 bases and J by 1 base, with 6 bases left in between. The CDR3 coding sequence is TGCGCCAGCAGCCAAGACAGGGGGAACACTGAAGCTTTCTTT. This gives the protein CASSQDRGNTEAFF.